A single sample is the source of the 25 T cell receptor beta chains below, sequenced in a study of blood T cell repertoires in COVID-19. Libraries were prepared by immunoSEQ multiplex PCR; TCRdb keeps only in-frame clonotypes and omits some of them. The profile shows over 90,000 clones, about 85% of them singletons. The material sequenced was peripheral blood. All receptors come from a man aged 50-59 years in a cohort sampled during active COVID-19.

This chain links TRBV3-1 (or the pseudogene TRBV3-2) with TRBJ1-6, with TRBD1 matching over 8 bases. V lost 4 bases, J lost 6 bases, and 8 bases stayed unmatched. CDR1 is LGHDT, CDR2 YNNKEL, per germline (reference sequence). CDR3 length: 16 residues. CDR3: CASSPRPTGVNSPLHF. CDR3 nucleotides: TGTGCCAGCAGCCCGCGTCCGACAGGGGTTAATTCACCCCTCCACTTT.

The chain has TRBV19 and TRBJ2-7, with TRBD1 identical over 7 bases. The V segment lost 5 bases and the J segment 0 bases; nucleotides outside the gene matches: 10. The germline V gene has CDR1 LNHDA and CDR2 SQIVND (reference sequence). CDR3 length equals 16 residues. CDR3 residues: CASSQGTVSNSYEQYF. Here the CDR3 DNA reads TGTGCCAGTAGTCAAGGGACAGTCTCAAACTCCTACGAGCAGTACTTC.

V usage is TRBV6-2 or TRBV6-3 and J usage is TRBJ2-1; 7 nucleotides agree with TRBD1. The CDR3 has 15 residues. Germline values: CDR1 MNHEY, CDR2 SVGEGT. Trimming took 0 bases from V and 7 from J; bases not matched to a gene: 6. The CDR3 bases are TGTGCCAGCAGTTACTCATCGGGGACAGTTAATGAGCAGTTCTTC. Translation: CASSYSSGTVNEQFF.

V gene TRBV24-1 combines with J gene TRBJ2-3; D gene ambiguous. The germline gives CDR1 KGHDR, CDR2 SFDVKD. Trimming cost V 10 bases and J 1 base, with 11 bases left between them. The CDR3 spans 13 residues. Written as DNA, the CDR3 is TGTGCCACGGCAGGTACAGGCACAGATACGCAGTATTTT. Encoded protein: CATAGTGTDTQYF.

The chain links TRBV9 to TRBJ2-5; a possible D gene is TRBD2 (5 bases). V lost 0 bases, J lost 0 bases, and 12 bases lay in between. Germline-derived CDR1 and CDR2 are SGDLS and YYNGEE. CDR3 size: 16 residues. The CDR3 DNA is TGTGCCAGCAGCGTAGCGGAGGTTAAGTACCAAGAGACCCAGTACTTC. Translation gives CASSVAEVKYQETQYF.

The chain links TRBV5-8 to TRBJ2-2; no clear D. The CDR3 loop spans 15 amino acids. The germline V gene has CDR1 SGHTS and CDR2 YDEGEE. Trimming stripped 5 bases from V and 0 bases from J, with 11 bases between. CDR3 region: CASRTSAANTGELFF. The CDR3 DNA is TGTGCCAGCAGAACGAGCGCCGCGAACACCGGGGAGCTGTTTTTT.

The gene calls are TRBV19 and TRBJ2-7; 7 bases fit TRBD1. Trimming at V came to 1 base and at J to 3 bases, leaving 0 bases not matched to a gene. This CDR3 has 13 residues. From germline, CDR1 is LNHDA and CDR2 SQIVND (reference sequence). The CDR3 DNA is TGTGCCAGTAGTATAGGACAGGGCTACGAGCAGTACTTC. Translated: CASSIGQGYEQYF. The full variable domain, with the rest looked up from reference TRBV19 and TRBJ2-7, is DGGITQSPKYLFRKEGQNVTLSCEQNLNHDAMYWYRQDPGQGLRLIYYSQIVNDFQKGDIAEGYSVSREKKESFPLTVTSAQKNPTAFYLCASSIGQGYEQYFGPGTRLTVT.

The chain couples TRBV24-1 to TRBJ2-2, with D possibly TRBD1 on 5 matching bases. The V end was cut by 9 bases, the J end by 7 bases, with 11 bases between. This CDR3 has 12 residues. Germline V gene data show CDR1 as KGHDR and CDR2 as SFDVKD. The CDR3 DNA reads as TGTGCCACCGCAGGGTACGGCGGGGAGCTGTTTTTT. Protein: CATAGYGGELFF.

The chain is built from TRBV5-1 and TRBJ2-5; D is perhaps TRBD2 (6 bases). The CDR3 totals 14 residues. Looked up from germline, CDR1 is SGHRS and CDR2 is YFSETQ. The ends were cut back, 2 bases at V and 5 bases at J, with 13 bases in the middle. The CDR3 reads CASSFGTEGETQYF. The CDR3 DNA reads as TGCGCCAGCAGCTTTGGGACGGAGGGGGAGACCCAGTACTTC.

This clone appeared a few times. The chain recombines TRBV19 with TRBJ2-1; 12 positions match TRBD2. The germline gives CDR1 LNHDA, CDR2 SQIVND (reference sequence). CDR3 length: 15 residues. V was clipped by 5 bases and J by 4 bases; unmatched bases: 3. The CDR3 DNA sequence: TGTGCCAGTAGTCTAGGACTAGCGGGGTACAATGAGCAGTTCTTC. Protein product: CASSLGLAGYNEQFF.

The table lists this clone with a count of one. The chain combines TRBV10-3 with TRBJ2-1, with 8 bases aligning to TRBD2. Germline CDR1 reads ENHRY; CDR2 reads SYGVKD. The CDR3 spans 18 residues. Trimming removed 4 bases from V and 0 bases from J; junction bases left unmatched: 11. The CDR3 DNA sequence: TGTGCCATCAGTGGCAAGAAACTAGCGGCCCTCTCCTACAATGAGCAGTTCTTC. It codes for CAISGKKLAALSYNEQFF.

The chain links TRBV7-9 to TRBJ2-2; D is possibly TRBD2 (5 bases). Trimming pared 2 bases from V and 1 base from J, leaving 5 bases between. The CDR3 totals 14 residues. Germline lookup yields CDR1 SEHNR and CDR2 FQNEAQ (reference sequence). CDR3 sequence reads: CASSLRENTGELFF. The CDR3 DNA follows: TGTGCCAGCAGCTTACGGGAGAACACCGGGGAGCTGTTTTTT.

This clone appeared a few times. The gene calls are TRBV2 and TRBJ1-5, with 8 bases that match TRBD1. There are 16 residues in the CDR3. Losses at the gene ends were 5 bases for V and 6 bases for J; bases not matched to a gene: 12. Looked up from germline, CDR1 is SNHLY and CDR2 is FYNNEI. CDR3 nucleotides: TGTGCCAGCAGTTTCCCTGACAGGGGACGGGGTCAGCCCCAGCATTTT. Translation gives CASSFPDRGRGQPQHF.

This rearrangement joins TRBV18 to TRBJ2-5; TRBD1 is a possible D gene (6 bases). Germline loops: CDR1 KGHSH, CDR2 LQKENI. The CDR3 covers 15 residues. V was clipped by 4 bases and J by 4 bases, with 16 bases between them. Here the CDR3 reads CASSLSREGGETQYF. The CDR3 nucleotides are TGTGCCAGCTCACTCTCGAGGGAAGGGGGAGAGACCCAGTACTTC.

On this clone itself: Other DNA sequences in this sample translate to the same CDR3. As DNA, the CDR3 is TGTGCTTCCCGGGACAGGGGGACAGATACGCAGTATTTT. It encodes CASRDRGTDTQYF. The rearrangement joins TRBV19 to TRBJ2-3, with 11 bases aligning to TRBD1. There are 13 residues in the CDR3. Germline lookup yields CDR1 LNHDA and CDR2 SQIVND (reference sequence). Variable domain in full (rest from reference TRBV19 and TRBJ2-3): DGGITQSPKYLFRKEGQNVTLSCEQNLNHDAMYWYRQDPGQGLRLIYYSQIVNDFQKGDIAEGYSVSREKKESFPLTVTSAQKNPTAFYLCASRDRGTDTQYFGPGTRLTVL.

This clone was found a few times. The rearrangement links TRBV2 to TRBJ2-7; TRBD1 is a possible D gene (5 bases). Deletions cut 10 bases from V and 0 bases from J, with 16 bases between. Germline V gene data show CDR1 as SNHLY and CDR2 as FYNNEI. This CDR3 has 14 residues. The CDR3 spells CANKKGSLSYEQYF. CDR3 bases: TGTGCCAACAAAAAGGGGTCCCTCTCCTACGAGCAGTACTTC.

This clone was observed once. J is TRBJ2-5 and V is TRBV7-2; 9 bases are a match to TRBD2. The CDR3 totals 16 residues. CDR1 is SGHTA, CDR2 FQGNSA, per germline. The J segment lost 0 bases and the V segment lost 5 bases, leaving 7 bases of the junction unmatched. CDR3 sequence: CASSLDSGGYQETQYF. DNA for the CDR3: TGTGCCAGCAGCCTGGATAGCGGGGGATACCAAGAGACCCAGTACTTC.

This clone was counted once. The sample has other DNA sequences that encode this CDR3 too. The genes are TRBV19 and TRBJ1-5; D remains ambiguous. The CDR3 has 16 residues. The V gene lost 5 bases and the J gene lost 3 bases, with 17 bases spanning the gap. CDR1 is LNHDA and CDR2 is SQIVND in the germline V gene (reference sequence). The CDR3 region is CASSPRRALLNQPQHF. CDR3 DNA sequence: TGTGCCAGTAGTCCCCGGAGAGCCCTACTCAATCAGCCCCAGCATTTT. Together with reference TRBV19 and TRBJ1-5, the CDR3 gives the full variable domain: DGGITQSPKYLFRKEGQNVTLSCEQNLNHDAMYWYRQDPGQGLRLIYYSQIVNDFQKGDIAEGYSVSREKKESFPLTVTSAQKNPTAFYLCASSPRRALLNQPQHFGDGTRLSIL.

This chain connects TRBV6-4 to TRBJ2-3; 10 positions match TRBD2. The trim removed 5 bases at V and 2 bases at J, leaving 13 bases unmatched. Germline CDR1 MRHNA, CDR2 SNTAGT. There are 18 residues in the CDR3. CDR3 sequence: CASSFPFSGGPATDTQYF. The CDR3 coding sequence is TGTGCCAGCAGTTTCCCCTTTAGCGGGGGGCCTGCCACAGATACGCAGTATTTT.

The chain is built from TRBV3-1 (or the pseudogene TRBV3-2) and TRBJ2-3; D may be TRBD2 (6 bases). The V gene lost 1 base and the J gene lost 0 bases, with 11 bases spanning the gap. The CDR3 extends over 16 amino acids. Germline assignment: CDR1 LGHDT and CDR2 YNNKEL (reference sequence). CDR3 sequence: CASSQVGGASTDTQYF. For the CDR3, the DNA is TGTGCCAGCAGCCAAGTTGGAGGGGCGAGCACAGATACGCAGTATTTT.

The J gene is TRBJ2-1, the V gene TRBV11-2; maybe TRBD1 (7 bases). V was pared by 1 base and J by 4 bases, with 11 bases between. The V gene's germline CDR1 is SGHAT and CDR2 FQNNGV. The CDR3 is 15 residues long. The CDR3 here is CASSLGGTAYNEQFF. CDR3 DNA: TGTGCCAGCAGCTTAGGCGGGACAGCATACAATGAGCAGTTCTTC.

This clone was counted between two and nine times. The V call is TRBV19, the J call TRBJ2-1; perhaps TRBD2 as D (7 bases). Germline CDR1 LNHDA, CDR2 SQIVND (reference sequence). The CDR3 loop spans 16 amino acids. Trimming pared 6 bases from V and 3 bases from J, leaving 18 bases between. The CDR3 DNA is TGTGCCAGTAGCCACGACAGGACTAGGAACTACAATGAGCAGTTCTTC. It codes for CASSHDRTRNYNEQFF.

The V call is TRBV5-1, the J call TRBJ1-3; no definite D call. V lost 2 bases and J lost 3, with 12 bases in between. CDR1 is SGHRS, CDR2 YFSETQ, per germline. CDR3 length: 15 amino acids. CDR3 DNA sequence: TGCGCCAGCAGCTTTGGTAGAAAACTTGGAAACACCATATATTTT. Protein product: CASSFGRKLGNTIYF.

Written as DNA, the CDR3 is TGTGCCAGCAGCTTGGTGAGGAACGAGCAGTACTTC. It is translated as CASSLVRNEQYF. The V call is TRBV5-6, the J call TRBJ2-7; D ambiguous. Between the trimmed V and J ends, which lost 0 bases and 5 bases, there was a span of 6 bases. Germline lookup yields CDR1 SGHDT and CDR2 YYEEEE. This CDR3 is built from 12 residues.

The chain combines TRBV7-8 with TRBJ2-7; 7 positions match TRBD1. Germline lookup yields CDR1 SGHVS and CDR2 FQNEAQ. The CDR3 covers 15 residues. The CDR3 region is CASSLATGVQGEQCV. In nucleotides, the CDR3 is TGTGCCAGCAGCTTAGCAACAGGGGTTCAAGGCGAGCAGTGCGTC.